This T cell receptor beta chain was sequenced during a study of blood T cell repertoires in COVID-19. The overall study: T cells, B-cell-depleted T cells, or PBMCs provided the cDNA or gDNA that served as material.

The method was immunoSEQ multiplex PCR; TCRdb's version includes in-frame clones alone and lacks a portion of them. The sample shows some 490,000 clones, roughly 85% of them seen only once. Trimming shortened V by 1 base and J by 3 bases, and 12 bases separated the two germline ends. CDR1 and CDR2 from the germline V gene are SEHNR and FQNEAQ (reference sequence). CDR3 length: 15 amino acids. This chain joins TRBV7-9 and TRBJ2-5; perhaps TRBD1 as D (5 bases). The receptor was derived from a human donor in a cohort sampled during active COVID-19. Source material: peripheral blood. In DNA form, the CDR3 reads TGTGCCAGCAGCTTAGGCAGGGCCAGGGAAGAGACCCAGTACTTC. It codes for CASSLGRAREETQYF.